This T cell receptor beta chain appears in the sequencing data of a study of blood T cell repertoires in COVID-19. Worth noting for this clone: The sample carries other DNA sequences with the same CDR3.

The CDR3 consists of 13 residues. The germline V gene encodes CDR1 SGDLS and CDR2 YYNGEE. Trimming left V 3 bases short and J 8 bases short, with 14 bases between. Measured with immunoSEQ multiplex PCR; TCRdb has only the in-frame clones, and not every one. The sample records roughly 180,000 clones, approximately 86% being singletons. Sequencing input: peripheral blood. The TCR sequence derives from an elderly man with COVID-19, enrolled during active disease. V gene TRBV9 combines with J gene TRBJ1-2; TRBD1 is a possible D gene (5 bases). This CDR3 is CASSAAGFLGYTF. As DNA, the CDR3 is TGTGCCAGCAGCGCCGCAGGGTTCCTCGGCTACACCTTC.